This entry lists 14 T cell receptor beta chains sequenced from one sample in a study of T cell responses to AZD1222 COVID-19 vaccine. Sequencing was performed with immunoSEQ multiplex PCR; in TCRdb, only in-frame clones are kept and a portion is missing. The table shows about 53,000 clones, with roughly 87% occurring only once. The sample here was peripheral blood, taken 28 days after the second AZD1222 dose. The receptors stem from an adult who received the AZD1222 COVID-19 vaccine.

The chain recombines TRBV30 with TRBJ2-5; 14 positions agree with TRBD2. From germline, CDR1 is GTSNPN and CDR2 SVGIG (reference sequence). The ends lost 4 bases at V and 5 bases at J; junction bases unmatched: 6. The CDR3 has 15 residues. The CDR3 protein is CAWTPGLAGAETQYF. The DNA of the CDR3 is TGTGCCTGGACCCCGGGACTAGCGGGAGCTGAGACCCAGTACTTC.

The DNA for the CDR3 is TGTGCCAGCAGCCAACCCCCACAGGGGATCTTTGGCTACACCTTC. It translates to CASSQPPQGIFGYTF. The chain has TRBV9 and TRBJ1-2; 7 positions match TRBD1. The trim removed 4 bases at V and 7 bases at J, leaving 13 bases unmatched. Germline loops: CDR1 SGDLS, CDR2 YYNGEE. The CDR3 is 15 amino acids.

This sequence joins TRBV14 and TRBJ2-3; a possible D gene is TRBD1 (6 bases). CDR1 and CDR2 from the germline V gene are SGHDN and FVKESK. The germline V and J ends were trimmed by 1 base and 0 bases, with 14 bases remaining between them. The CDR3 spans 17 residues. The CDR3 spells CASSQGIAGASTDTQYF. The CDR3 DNA reads as TGTGCCAGCAGCCAAGGAATTGCAGGGGCTAGCACAGATACGCAGTATTTT.

This clone turned up a few times. The V gene is TRBV6-1, the J gene TRBJ2-7; TRBD2 agrees at 9 bases. This CDR3 spans 15 amino acids. Germline CDR1 reads MNHNS; CDR2 reads SASEGT. After removal of 2 bases from V and 6 bases from J, the junction contained 8 bases not matched to a gene. The CDR3 loop reads CASSERAGGPLEQYF. In nucleotides, the CDR3 is TGTGCCAGCAGTGAACGGGCGGGAGGGCCACTCGAGCAGTACTTC.

CDR3 DNA sequence: TGTGCCAGCAGTGAAGCGGGAGCAGAGACAGATACGCAGTATTTT. Protein sequence: CASSEAGAETDTQYF. The V call is TRBV6-1, the J call TRBJ2-3, with TRBD2 as a possible D gene (5 bases). Trimming left V 0 bases short and J 3 bases short, with 10 bases between. Per the germline V gene, CDR1 is MNHNS and CDR2 is SASEGT. CDR3 length: 15 amino acids.

The genes are TRBV5-6 and TRBJ1-4; the D is unclear. CDR1 is SGHDT and CDR2 is YYEEEE in the germline V gene. The CDR3 contains 15 residues. Trimming removed 1 base at V and 6 bases at J, with 13 bases between. The CDR3 DNA follows: TGTGCCAGCAGCTTGAGTTACAGACCGGATGAAAAACTGTTTTTT. This translates into CASSLSYRPDEKLFF.

The chain recombines TRBV19 with TRBJ2-2; 13 nucleotides align to TRBD2. The CDR3 totals 18 residues. V gave up 2 bases and J gave up 6 bases; unmatched junction bases: 9. Germline assignment: CDR1 LNHDA and CDR2 SQIVND (reference sequence). The CDR3, as DNA: TGTGCCAGTAGTATAATACTAACTAGCGGGAGGGCCTCCGGGGAGCTGTTTTTT. Its protein is CASSIILTSGRASGELFF.

The rearrangement uses TRBV5-1 and TRBJ1-6, with a possible D match to TRBD1 (5 bases). The CDR3 totals 15 residues. V shed 0 bases and J shed 9 bases, with 13 bases lying between them. CDR1 SGHRS and CDR2 YFSETQ come from the germline V gene. The CDR3 reads CASSLDPGGSSPLHF. CDR3 sequence (DNA): TGCGCCAGCAGCTTGGATCCCGGGGGGAGTTCACCCCTCCACTTT.

This rearrangement joins TRBV2 to TRBJ2-2, with unresolved D. V dropped 1 base and J dropped 4 bases, with 4 bases sitting between them. Germline CDR1 SNHLY, CDR2 FYNNEI. The CDR3 contains 13 residues. The CDR3 nucleotides are TGTGCCAGCAGTGAAGAGTTCACCGGGGAGCTGTTTTTT. Protein sequence: CASSEEFTGELFF.

The table lists this clone with a few counts. The J gene is TRBJ1-1, the V gene TRBV24-1; D may be TRBD1 (5 bases). Looked up from germline, CDR1 is KGHDR and CDR2 is SFDVKD. V shed 3 bases and J shed 7 bases, with 14 bases lying between them. The CDR3 consists of 14 residues. For the CDR3, the DNA is TGTGCCACCAGTGATATCAGACAGCCTAATGAAGCTTTCTTT. Translated, it gives CATSDIRQPNEAFF.

This clone was picked up one time. The rearrangement joins TRBV9 to TRBJ2-3; D gene unclear. The CDR3 is made up of 12 amino acids. CDR1 is SGDLS and CDR2 is YYNGEE in the germline V gene. Between the trimmed V and J ends, which lost 3 bases and 2 bases, there was a span of 4 bases. The CDR3: CASSGSTDTQYF. DNA of the CDR3: TGTGCCAGCAGCGGGTCCACAGATACGCAGTATTTT. Drawing the rest from reference TRBV9 and TRBJ2-3, the complete variable domain is DSGVTQTPKHLITATGQRVTLRCSPRSGDLSVYWYQQSLDQGLQFLIQYYNGEERAKGNILERFSAQQFPDLHSELNLSSLELGDSALYFCASSGSTDTQYFGPGTRLTVL.

V gene TRBV3-1 (or the pseudogene TRBV3-2) combines with J gene TRBJ1-6, with D possibly TRBD1 on 6 matching bases. The germline V and J ends were trimmed by 2 bases and 9 bases, with 20 bases remaining between them. The CDR3 runs to 17 residues. Germline CDR1 and CDR2: LGHDT and YNNKEL (reference sequence). In DNA form, the CDR3 reads TGTGCCAGCAGCCAAAGGCCCCTAGGGGGAAGTAGTTCACCCCTCCACTTT. Amino acid sequence: CASSQRPLGGSSSPLHF.

This chain connects TRBV6-2 or TRBV6-3 to TRBJ1-2; D remains unclear. V dropped 2 bases and J dropped 12 bases, with 16 bases sitting between them. CDR3 size: 13 residues. Germline values: CDR1 MNHEY, CDR2 SVGEGT. In DNA form, the CDR3 reads TGTGCCAGCAGTTACGGGGAGACTAATGTAGACACCTTC. It is translated as CASSYGETNVDTF.

The chain couples TRBV19 to TRBJ1-4; D is unresolved. Trimming left V 6 bases short and J 8 bases short, with 13 bases between. The CDR3 runs to 13 residues. Germline V gene data show CDR1 as LNHDA and CDR2 as SQIVND (reference sequence). CDR3 sequence reads: CASRDPKKEKLFF. The CDR3 DNA sequence: TGTGCCAGTAGGGACCCGAAGAAGGAAAAACTGTTTTTT.